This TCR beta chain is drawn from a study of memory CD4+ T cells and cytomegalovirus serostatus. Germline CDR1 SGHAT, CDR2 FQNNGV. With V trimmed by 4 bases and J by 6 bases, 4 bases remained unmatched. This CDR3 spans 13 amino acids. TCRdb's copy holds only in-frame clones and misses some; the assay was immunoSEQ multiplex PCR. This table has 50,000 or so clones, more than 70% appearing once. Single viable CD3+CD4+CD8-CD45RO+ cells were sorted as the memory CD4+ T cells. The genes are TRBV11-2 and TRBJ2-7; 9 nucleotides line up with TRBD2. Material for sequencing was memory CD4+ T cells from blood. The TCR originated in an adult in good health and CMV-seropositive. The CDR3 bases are TGTGCCAGCAGCTGGGGGACTAGCTCCGAGCAGTACTTC. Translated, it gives CASSWGTSSEQYF.